A selection of T cell receptor beta chains follows, all from one sample in a study of blood T cell repertoires in COVID-19. Data came from immunoSEQ multiplex PCR; TCRdb stores just in-frame clones and leaves some out. This table holds about 220,000 clones, roughly 75% found once. Sequenced sample: peripheral blood. The receptor source for this set is a woman between 65 and 79 years old with acute or convalescent COVID-19. Both conserved end residues are part of each CDR3. The D gene is left open where the match is weak. Clone size, where shown, is once, few, many, or a class for clones that have expanded.

j_call clone_size v_call d_call cdr3_nt cdr3_aa
TRBJ2-4 . TRBV19 . TGTGCCAGTAGTATTAGAGGGGGGGCCTCCAAAAACATTCAGTACTTC CASSIRGGASKNIQYF
TRBJ1-1 . TRBV5-1 TRBD1 TGCGCCAGCAGCTTGGATGGACAGGGGCAAGCTTTCTTT CASSLDGQGQAFF
TRBJ2-2 . TRBV12-5 . TGTGCTAGTGGTCAAGCGGGTCGGAACACCGGGGAGCTGTTTTTT CASGQAGRNTGELFF
TRBJ1-1 . TRBV5-6 . TGTGCCAGCAGCTTCAGGGTGAACACTGAAGCTTTCTTT CASSFRVNTEAFF
TRBJ2-6 . TRBV6-6 . TGTGCCAGCAGTTACCTCAAGCATTCTGGGGCCAACGTCCTGACTTTC CASSYLKHSGANVLTF
TRBJ1-5 many TRBV6-5 . TGTGCCAGCAGTTATAGTCGACAGAGTAATCAGCCCCAGCATTTT CASSYSRQSNQPQHF
TRBJ2-3 . TRBV7-2 TRBD2 TGTGCCAGCAGCTTCAGACTAGCGGCCAGCACAGATACGCAGTATTTT CASSFRLAASTDTQYF
TRBJ1-1 . TRBV5-5 TRBD1 TGTGCCAGCAGCCGTACGGGGAGGACAGGAAACACTGAAGCTTTCTTT CASSRTGRTGNTEAFF
TRBJ1-1 . TRBV5-4 TRBD1 TGTGCCAGCAGCCCCGGACAGGGAAGAATCACTGAAGCTTTCTTT CASSPGQGRITEAFF
TRBJ1-2 . TRBV6-5 . TGTGCCAGCAGTTACTCATTCAGCGGATCTTATGGCTACACCTTC CASSYSFSGSYGYTF
TRBJ2-3 . TRBV24-1 TRBD2 TGTGCCACCAGTGAATGGACTAGCGGGGGGGCCGGCACAGATACGCAGTATTTT CATSEWTSGGAGTDTQYF
TRBJ1-4 . TRBV24-1 TRBD1 TGTGCCACCAGTGAAACCGGGACAGGGTTTGAAAAACTGTTTTTT CATSETGTGFEKLFF
TRBJ2-3 . TRBV6-5 . TGTGCCAGCAGTTCCCTGTCTAGCACAGATACGCAGTATTTT CASSSLSSTDTQYF
TRBJ2-6 few TRBV5-1 . TGCGCCAGTAACCCGCGCCCCTCTGGGGCCAACGTCCTGACTTTC CASNPRPSGANVLTF
TRBJ1-5 . TRBV30 . TGTGCCTGGAGTGGAGGGTCTAGCAATCAGCCCCAGCATTTT CAWSGGSSNQPQHF
TRBJ1-4 few TRBV5-8 . TGTGCCAGCCGACCGGGGTTTAATGAAAAACTGTTTTTT CASRPGFNEKLFF
TRBJ2-5 . TRBV9 TRBD2 TGTGCCAGCAGCGGGACTAGCGGGGCGGAGACCCAGTACTTC CASSGTSGAETQYF
TRBJ1-5 . TRBV3-1/TRBV3-2 . TGTGCCAGCAGCCAAGATACGCGGGATCAGCCCCAGCATTTT CASSQDTRDQPQHF
TRBJ2-5 . TRBV2 . TGTGCCAGCAATGTGGAGTTTGAGGAGACCCAGTACTTC CASNVEFEETQYF
TRBJ2-1 . TRBV6-5 TRBD2 TGTGCCAGCAGTTACGAGGCTAGCGGGGACAATGAGCAGTTCTTC CASSYEASGDNEQFF
TRBJ2-3 . TRBV6-1 . TGTGCCAGCAGTGGGGCTAGCGCCGTCTTTAGCACAGATACGCAGTATTTT CASSGASAVFSTDTQYF
TRBJ2-1 . TRBV7-3 . TGTGCCAGCAGCCCCGATATCGATAGTGGGCAGTTCTTC CASSPDIDSGQFF
TRBJ1-5 . TRBV4-3 . TGCGCCAGCAGCCAAGATTACCCCAGGGTTTACGGTCAGCCCCAGCATTTT CASSQDYPRVYGQPQHF
TRBJ2-2 . TRBV25-1 TRBD1 TGTGCCAGCAGTGGGGGCCTCGGACAGGGGGAAACCGGGGAGCTGTTTTTT CASSGGLGQGETGELFF
TRBJ2-7 . TRBV11-2 TRBD2 TGTGCCAGCAGCCCAAACGGGCTAGCGGGGGGCCGCTACGAGCAGTACTTC CASSPNGLAGGRYEQYF
TRBJ2-3 . TRBV7-3 . TGTGCCAGCAGCTCGGGACTGGCCAGGGATACGCAGTATTTT CASSSGLARDTQYF
TRBJ2-6 . TRBV29-1 TRBD1 TGCAGCGTCATCACAGGGGGCGCTGGGGCCAACGTCCTGACTTTC CSVITGGAGANVLTF
TRBJ1-4 . TRBV2 TRBD1 TGTGCCAGCAGGGGACAGGGAATCCGTGAAAAACTGTTTTTT CASRGQGIREKLFF
TRBJ2-3 . TRBV5-1 . TGCGCCAGCAGCTTGGGGACAGCAGATACGCAGTATTTT CASSLGTADTQYF
TRBJ1-6 . TRBV9 . TGTGCCAGCAGCGTAGGGGAACAGGGAAATTCACCCCTCCACTTT CASSVGEQGNSPLHF